This TCR beta chain derives from a study of T cells after yellow fever vaccination. Overall study: In the case of low-cell-number fractions, SMART-Seq v4 Ultra Low Input was used for preparation.

A 5'RACE template-switching step, the method used to make TCR cDNA, added a universal primer site and UMIs. Each CDR3 protein is one row after TCRdb ran MiXCR on the 5' RACE reads. This sample has about 74,000 distinct CDR3 sequences, with roughly 6.9% found just once. Unmatched junction bases numbered 1, after V lost 3 bases and J lost 6 bases. CDR3 length equals 13 residues. This clonotype came up many times. The rearrangement joins TRBV12-3 or TRBV12-4 to TRBJ2-1, with 8 bases lining up with TRBD2. This sample comprised CD8+ T cells sorted from PBMCs, obtained roughly 5 days after the first yellow fever vaccination. The origin of this receptor is a man between 18 and 29 years old who received the YFV17D yellow fever vaccine. CDR3 bases: TGTGCCAGCAGTTTCGGGGGGGCCAATGAGCAGTTCTTC. This gives the protein CASSFGGANEQFF.